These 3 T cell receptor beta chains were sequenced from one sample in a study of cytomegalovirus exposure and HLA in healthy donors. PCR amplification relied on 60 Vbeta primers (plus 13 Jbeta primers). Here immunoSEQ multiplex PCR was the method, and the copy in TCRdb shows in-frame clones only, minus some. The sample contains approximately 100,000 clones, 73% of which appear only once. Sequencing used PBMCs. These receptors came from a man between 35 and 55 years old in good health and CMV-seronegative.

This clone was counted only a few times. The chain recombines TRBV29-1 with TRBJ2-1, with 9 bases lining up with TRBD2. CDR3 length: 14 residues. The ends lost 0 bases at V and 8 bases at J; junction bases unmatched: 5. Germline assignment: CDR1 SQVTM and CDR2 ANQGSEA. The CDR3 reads CSVEDPRGGHEQFF. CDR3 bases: TGCAGCGTTGAAGATCCGCGGGGGGGCCATGAGCAGTTCTTC.

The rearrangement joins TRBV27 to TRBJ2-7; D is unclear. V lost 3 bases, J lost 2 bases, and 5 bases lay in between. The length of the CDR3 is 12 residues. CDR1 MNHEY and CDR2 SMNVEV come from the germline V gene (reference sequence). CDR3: CASSFLAYEQYF. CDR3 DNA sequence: TGTGCCAGCAGTTTCCTCGCCTACGAGCAGTACTTC.

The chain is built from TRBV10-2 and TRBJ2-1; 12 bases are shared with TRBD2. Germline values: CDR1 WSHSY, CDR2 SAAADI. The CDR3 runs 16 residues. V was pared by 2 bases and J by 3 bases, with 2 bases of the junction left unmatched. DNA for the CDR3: TGCGCCAGCAGTGAGACTAGCGGGGGGTACTACAATGAGCAGTTCTTC. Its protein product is CASSETSGGYYNEQFF.